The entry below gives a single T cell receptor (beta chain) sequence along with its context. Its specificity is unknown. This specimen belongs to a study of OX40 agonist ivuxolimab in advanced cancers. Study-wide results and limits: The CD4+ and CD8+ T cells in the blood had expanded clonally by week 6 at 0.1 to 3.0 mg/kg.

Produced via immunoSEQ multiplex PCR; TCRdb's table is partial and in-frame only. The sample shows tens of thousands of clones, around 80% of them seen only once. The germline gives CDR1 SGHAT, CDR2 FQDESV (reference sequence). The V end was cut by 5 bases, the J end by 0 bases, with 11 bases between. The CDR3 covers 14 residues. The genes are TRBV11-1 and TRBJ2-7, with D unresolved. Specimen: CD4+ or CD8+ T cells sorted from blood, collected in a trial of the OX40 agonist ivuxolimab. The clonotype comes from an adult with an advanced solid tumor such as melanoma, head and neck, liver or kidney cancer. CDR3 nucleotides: TGTGCCAGCAGCCCCTTTTCTGGCTCCTACGAGCAGTACTTC. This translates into CASSPFSGSYEQYF.